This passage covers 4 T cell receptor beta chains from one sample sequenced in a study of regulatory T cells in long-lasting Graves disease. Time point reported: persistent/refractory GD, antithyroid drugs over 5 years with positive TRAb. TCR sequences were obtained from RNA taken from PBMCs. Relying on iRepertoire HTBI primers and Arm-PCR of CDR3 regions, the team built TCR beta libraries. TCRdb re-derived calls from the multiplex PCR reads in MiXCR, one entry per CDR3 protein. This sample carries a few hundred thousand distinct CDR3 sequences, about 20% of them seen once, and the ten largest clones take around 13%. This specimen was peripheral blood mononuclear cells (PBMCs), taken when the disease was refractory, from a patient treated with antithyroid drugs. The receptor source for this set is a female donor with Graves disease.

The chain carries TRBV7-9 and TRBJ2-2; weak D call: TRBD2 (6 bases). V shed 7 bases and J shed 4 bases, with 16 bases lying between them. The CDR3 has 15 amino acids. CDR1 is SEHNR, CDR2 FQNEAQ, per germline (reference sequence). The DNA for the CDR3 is TGTGCCAGCACCGCAACGGGGGTGAGCACCGGGGAGCTGTTTTTT. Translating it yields CASTATGVSTGELFF.

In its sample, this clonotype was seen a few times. The CDR3 spells CAISELRGNEQFF. The DNA of the CDR3 is TGTGCCATCAGTGAGCTCAGGGGCAATGAGCAGTTCTTC. The V and J genes are TRBV10-3 and TRBJ2-1, with TRBD1 as a possible D gene (6 bases). The CDR3 covers 13 residues. Germline values: CDR1 ENHRY, CDR2 SYGVKD. The V end lost 2 bases, the J end lost 6 bases, and 8 bases lay between the germline ends.

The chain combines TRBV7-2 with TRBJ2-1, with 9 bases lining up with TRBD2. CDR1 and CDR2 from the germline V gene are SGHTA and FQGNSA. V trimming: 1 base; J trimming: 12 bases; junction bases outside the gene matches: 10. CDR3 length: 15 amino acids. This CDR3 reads CASSLGGGGGPGQFF. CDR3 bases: TGTGCCAGCAGCTTAGGGGGCGGGGGGGGCCCCGGGCAGTTCTTC.

The CDR3 bases are TGTGCCAGCAGCTTAGGATGGGGGGCGGATGGAAACACCATATATTTT. Residues: CASSLGWGADGNTIYF. The chain links TRBV7-2 to TRBJ1-3; a weak D match, TRBD1 (6 bases). Trimming took 1 base from V and 3 from J, leaving 13 bases between them. Germline V lookup: CDR1 SGHTA, CDR2 FQGNSA. The CDR3 spans 16 residues.